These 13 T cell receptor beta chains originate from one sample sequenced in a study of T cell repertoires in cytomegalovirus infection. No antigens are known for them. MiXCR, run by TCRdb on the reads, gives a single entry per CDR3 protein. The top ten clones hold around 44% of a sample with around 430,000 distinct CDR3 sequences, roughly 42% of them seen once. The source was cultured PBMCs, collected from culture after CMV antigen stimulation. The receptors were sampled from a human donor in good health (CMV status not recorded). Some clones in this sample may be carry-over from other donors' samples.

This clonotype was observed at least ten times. DNA of the CDR3: TGTGCCAGCAGCCAAAGTCGGGTTGGTCAGCCCCAGCATTTT. This sequence encodes CASSQSRVGQPQHF. The genes are TRBV7-2 and TRBJ1-5; no clear D. The CDR3 runs to 14 residues. The germline CDR1 and CDR2 sequences are SGHTA and FQGNSA. V gave up 5 bases and J gave up 6 bases, with 14 bases separating them. The whole variable domain, filled in from reference TRBV7-2 and TRBJ1-5, reads GAGVSQSPSNKVTEKGKDVELRCDPISGHTALYWYRQSLGQGLEFLIYFQGNSAPDKSGLPSDRFSAERTGGSVSTLTIQRTQQEDSAVYLCASSQSRVGQPQHFGDGTRLSIL.

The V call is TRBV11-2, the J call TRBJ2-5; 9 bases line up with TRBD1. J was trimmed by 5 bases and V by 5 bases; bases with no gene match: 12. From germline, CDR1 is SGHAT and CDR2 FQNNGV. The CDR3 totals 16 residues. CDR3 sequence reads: CASSPHFGQGMETQYF. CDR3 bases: TGTGCCAGCAGCCCTCATTTCGGACAGGGGATGGAGACCCAGTACTTC. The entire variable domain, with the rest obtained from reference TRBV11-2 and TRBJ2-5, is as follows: EAGVAQSPRYKIIEKRQSVAFWCNPISGHATLYWYQQILGQGPKLLIQFQNNGVVDDSQLPKDRFSAERLKGVDSTLKIQPAKLEDSAVYLCASSPHFGQGMETQYFGPGTRLLVL.

The CDR3 protein is CASSPRGQYTNYGYTF. CDR3 coding DNA: TGTGCCAGCAGCCCCAGGGGACAGTATACTAACTATGGCTACACCTTC. V and J are TRBV7-9 and TRBJ1-2, with 7 nucleotides matching TRBD1. The J segment lost 0 bases and the V segment lost 5 bases, leaving 9 bases of the junction unmatched. The CDR3 length is 16 residues. The germline V gene has CDR1 SEHNR and CDR2 FQNEAQ (reference sequence).

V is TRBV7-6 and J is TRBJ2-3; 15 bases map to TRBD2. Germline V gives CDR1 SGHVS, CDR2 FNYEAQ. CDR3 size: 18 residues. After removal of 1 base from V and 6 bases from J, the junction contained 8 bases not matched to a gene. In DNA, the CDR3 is TGTGCCAGCAGCTTAGTCCCGGGACTAGCGGGAGGTCTGGATACGCAGTATTTT. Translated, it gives CASSLVPGLAGGLDTQYF.

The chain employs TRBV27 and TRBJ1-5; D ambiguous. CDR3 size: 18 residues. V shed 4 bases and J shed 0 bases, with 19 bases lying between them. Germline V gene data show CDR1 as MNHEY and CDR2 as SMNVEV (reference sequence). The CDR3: CASSSTWVRRLSNQPQHF. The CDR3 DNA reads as TGTGCCAGCAGTTCAACATGGGTCCGAAGACTTAGCAATCAGCCCCAGCATTTT.

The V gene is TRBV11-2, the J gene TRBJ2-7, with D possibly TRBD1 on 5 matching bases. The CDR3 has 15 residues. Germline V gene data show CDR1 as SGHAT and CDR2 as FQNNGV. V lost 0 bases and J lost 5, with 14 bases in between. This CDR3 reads CASSLEGLVAHEQYF. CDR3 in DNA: TGTGCCAGCAGCTTAGAGGGGCTAGTTGCACACGAGCAGTACTTC.

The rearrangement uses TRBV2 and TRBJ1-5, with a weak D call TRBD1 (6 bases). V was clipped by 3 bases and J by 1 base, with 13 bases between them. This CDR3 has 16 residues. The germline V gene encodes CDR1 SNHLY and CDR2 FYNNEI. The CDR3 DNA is TGTGCCAGCAGTGAGTGGGTCAGGGGAAGCAATCAGCCCCAGCATTTT. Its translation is CASSEWVRGSNQPQHF.

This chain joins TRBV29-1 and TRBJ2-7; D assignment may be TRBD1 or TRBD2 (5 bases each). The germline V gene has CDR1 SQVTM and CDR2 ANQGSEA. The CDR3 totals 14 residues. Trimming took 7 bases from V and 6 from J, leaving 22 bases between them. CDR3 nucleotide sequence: TGCAGCGCCGGGCCGGGACCTAATCCTTCCGAGCAGTACTTC. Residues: CSAGPGPNPSEQYF.

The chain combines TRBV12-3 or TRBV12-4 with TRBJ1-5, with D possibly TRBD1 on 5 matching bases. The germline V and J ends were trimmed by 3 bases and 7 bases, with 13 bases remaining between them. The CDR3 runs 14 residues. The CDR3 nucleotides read TGTGCCAGCAGTTTTCAGGGTAGCCGGCAGCCCCAGCATTTT. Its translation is CASSFQGSRQPQHF.

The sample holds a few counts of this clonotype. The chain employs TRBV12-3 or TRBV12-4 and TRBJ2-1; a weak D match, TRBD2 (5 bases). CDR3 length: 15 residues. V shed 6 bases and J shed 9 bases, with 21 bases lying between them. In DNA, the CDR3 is TGTGCCAGCAGCAACGGGATCCTTCGTTACGTTGAGCAGTTCTTC. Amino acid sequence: CASSNGILRYVEQFF.

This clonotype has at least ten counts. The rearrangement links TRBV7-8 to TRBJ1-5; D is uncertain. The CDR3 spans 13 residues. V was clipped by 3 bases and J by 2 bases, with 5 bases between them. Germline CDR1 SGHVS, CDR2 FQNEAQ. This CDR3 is CASSFTGNQPQHF. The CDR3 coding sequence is TGTGCCAGCAGCTTCACGGGCAATCAGCCCCAGCATTTT.

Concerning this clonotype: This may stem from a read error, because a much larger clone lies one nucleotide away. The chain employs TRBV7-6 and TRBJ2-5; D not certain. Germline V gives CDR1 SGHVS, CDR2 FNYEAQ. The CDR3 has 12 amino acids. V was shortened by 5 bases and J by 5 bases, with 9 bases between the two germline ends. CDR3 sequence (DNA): TGTGCCAGCAGCCCCCCGTGGGAGACCCAGTACTTC. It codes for CASSPPWETQYF.

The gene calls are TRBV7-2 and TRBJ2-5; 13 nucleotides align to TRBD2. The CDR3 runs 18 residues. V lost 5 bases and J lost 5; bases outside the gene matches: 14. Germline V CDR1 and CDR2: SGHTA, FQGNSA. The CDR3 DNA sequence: TGTGCCAGCAGCCCTGGACTAGCGGGGGACACCCTCAGGGAGACCCAGTACTTC. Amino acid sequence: CASSPGLAGDTLRETQYF.